The 29 T cell receptor beta chains in this list originate from one sample, sequenced in a study of T cell responses to AZD1222 COVID-19 vaccine. Profiled with immunoSEQ multiplex PCR; TCRdb holds only in-frame clones, not every one. The sample yields 150,000 or so clones, about 89% seen once. The sample in question was peripheral blood, obtained 28 days after the second AZD1222 dose. The origin of the receptors is an adult who received the AZD1222 COVID-19 vaccine.

This clone was seen only once. The V and J genes are TRBV18 and TRBJ2-3; 8 nucleotides match TRBD2. The CDR3 consists of 16 residues. Germline CDR1 is KGHSH and CDR2 is LQKENI. V dropped 1 base and J dropped 0; count of bases not matched to a gene: 3. For the CDR3, the DNA is TGTGCCAGCTCACCACTCGGGGGGGCCAGCACAGATACGCAGTATTTT. This gives the protein CASSPLGGASTDTQYF.

V and J are TRBV27 and TRBJ2-1; 10 nucleotides line up with TRBD2. Trimming at V came to 6 bases and at J to 7 bases, leaving 18 bases not matched to a gene. Per germline, CDR1 MNHEY and CDR2 SMNVEV (reference sequence). The CDR3 covers 18 residues. The CDR3 coding sequence is TGTGCCAGCAGCCATAGTGGACTAGCGGTACCGAGGGGGAATGAGCAGTTCTTC. It codes for CASSHSGLAVPRGNEQFF.

The chain has TRBV10-1 and TRBJ2-5; 9 bases agree with TRBD2. V shed 4 bases, J shed 5 bases, and the junction held 2 bases outside the gene matches. The CDR3 length is 13 residues. The germline CDR1 and CDR2 sequences are WNHNN and SYGVQD (reference sequence). The CDR3 DNA reads TGCGCCAGCAGTGTTACTAGCGGGGAGACCCAGTACTTC. Its translation: CASSVTSGETQYF.

The chain couples TRBV7-9 to TRBJ2-3, with 8 bases lining up with TRBD2. In germline, CDR1 is SEHNR, CDR2 FQNEAQ (reference sequence). The CDR3 sequence is 16 residues long. Unmatched junction bases numbered 7, after V lost 1 base and J lost 4 bases. CDR3 DNA sequence: TGTGCCAGCAGCTTAGGATCGGGGGGGGACCCAGATACGCAGTATTTT. It specifies CASSLGSGGDPDTQYF. Based on the CDR3 plus reference TRBV7-9 and TRBJ2-3, the full variable domain is DTGVSQNPRHKITKRGQNVTFRCDPISEHNRLYWYRQTLGQGPEFLTYFQNEAQLEKSRLLSDRFSAERPKGSFSTLEIQRTEQGDSAMYLCASSLGSGGDPDTQYFGPGTRLTVL.

This chain connects TRBV19 to TRBJ1-4; D unclear. The CDR3 has 13 amino acids. Germline CDR1 is LNHDA and CDR2 is SQIVND (reference sequence). V was trimmed by 0 bases and J by 8 bases, leaving 7 bases between them. As DNA, the CDR3 is TGTGCCAGTAGTATAGATGGGGAGGAAAAACTGTTTTTT. Translating it yields CASSIDGEEKLFF.

This chain links TRBV29-1 with TRBJ1-5; D not certain. The germline CDR1 and CDR2 sequences are SQVTM and ANQGSEA. V was pared by 4 bases and J by 1 base, with 5 bases between. The CDR3 is made up of 12 amino acids. CDR3 DNA sequence: TGCAGCGTTGGACCGAGCAATCAGCCCCAGCATTTT. Its translation: CSVGPSNQPQHF. Full variable domain (remainder filled in from reference TRBV29-1 and TRBJ1-5): SAVISQKPSRDICQRGTSLTIQCQVDSQVTMMFWYRQQPGQSLTLIATANQGSEATYESGFVIDKFPISRPNLTFSTLTVSNMSPEDSSIYLCSVGPSNQPQHFGDGTRLSIL.

The chain uses TRBV28 and TRBJ1-6; 9 bases align to TRBD1. The ends lost 1 base at V and 0 bases at J; junction bases unmatched: 10. The germline V gene has CDR1 MDHEN and CDR2 SYDVKM. This CDR3 spans 20 amino acids. CDR3: CASSLSGLGQGSSYNSPLHF. The CDR3 DNA sequence: TGTGCCAGCAGTTTATCGGGCCTAGGACAGGGGAGCTCCTATAATTCACCCCTCCACTTT.

The V call is TRBV27, the J call TRBJ2-2; 11 bases fit TRBD2. The V gene's germline CDR1 is MNHEY and CDR2 SMNVEV (reference sequence). The CDR3 extends over 21 amino acids. Trimming took 0 bases from V and 3 from J; bases not matched to a gene: 15. The CDR3 DNA reads TGTGCCAGCAGTTTATCGGGGCTAGCGGGGGGTGTTTTGGTTGACACCGGGGAGCTGTTTTTT. The encoded protein is CASSLSGLAGGVLVDTGELFF.

The V call is TRBV3-1 (or the pseudogene TRBV3-2), the J call TRBJ1-1, with D unresolved. Germline CDR1 and CDR2: LGHDT and YNNKEL (reference sequence). Trimming removed 5 bases from V and 0 bases from J, with 13 bases in between. The CDR3 has 15 residues. This CDR3 reads CASSTSHGMNTEAFF. The CDR3 bases are TGTGCCAGCAGCACATCTCATGGGATGAACACTGAAGCTTTCTTT.

On this clone itself: This same CDR3 is encoded by further DNA sequences in the sample. The V and J genes are TRBV27 and TRBJ2-7; D is tentatively TRBD1 or TRBD2 (5 bases each). The CDR3 is 13 amino acids. Germline-derived CDR1 and CDR2 are MNHEY and SMNVEV (reference sequence). The V end was cut by 3 bases, the J end by 2 bases, with 8 bases between. The CDR3 DNA sequence: TGTGCCAGCAGTTTTGGGGGTACCTACGAGCAGTACTTC. Residues: CASSFGGTYEQYF.

This chain connects TRBV28 to TRBJ1-1, with D perhaps matching TRBD1 (5 bases). Trimming left V 5 bases short and J 7 bases short, with 17 bases between. From germline, CDR1 is MDHEN and CDR2 SYDVKM. The CDR3 sequence is 14 residues long. CDR3 sequence (DNA): TGTGCCAGCAGTCCCAATTCAAAGGGGAGTGAAGCTTTCTTT. It is translated as CASSPNSKGSEAFF.

V and J are TRBV28 and TRBJ2-4; the D is unclear. In germline, CDR1 is MDHEN, CDR2 SYDVKM. The CDR3 is made up of 15 amino acids. Trimming took off 7 bases at V and 1 base at J, with 14 bases between the two ends. The CDR3 sequence is CASTPFANAKNIQYF. The CDR3 DNA sequence: TGTGCCAGCACCCCGTTCGCGAATGCCAAAAACATTCAGTACTTC.

This chain links TRBV3-1 (or the pseudogene TRBV3-2) with TRBJ2-5, with TRBD2 as a possible D gene (5 bases). V was shortened by 1 base and J by 10 bases, with 16 bases between the two germline ends. This CDR3 has 14 residues. Germline V gene lookup returns CDR1 LGHDT and CDR2 YNNKEL (reference sequence). CDR3 sequence: CASSQGAALGDQYF. The CDR3 DNA is TGTGCCAGCAGCCAAGGGGCTGCACTAGGCGACCAGTACTTC.

J is TRBJ2-7 and V is TRBV7-2; 7 bases agree with TRBD2. Germline values: CDR1 SGHTA, CDR2 FQGNSA. The V gene end was trimmed by 5 bases and the J gene end by 6 bases; junction bases not matched to a gene: 7. This CDR3 has 13 residues. The CDR3 spells CASSEISGGEQYF. The CDR3 DNA sequence: TGTGCCAGCAGCGAGATCTCGGGAGGCGAGCAGTACTTC. The whole variable domain, remainder taken from reference TRBV7-2 and TRBJ2-7, is GAGVSQSPSNKVTEKGKDVELRCDPISGHTALYWYRQSLGQGLEFLIYFQGNSAPDKSGLPSDRFSAERTGGSVSTLTIQRTQQEDSAVYLCASSEISGGEQYFGPGTRLTVT.

The genes are TRBV19 and TRBJ1-4; TRBD1 matches 7 bases. The germline CDR1 and CDR2 sequences are LNHDA and SQIVND (reference sequence). CDR3 size: 13 residues. The junction had 7 bases not matched to a gene; V was cut back by 9 bases and J by 6 bases. The CDR3 DNA follows: TGTGCCAGCGGGACAGTCCTACATGAAAAACTGTTTTTT. Amino acid sequence: CASGTVLHEKLFF.

This clone has more than one count but fewer than ten. The rearrangement uses TRBV2 and TRBJ1-1; D is ambiguous. Trimming removed 1 base from V and 5 bases from J, with 8 bases in between. The length of the CDR3 is 13 residues. Germline V gene lookup returns CDR1 SNHLY and CDR2 FYNNEI. The DNA for the CDR3 is TGTGCCAGCAGTGAAGGGAGCCATACTGAAGCTTTCTTT. As protein: CASSEGSHTEAFF.

The chain uses TRBV5-6 and TRBJ1-2, with TRBD1 matching over 7 bases. Germline CDR1 and CDR2: SGHDT and YYEEEE. CDR3 length equals 15 residues. V dropped 4 bases and J dropped 4; count of bases not matched to a gene: 10. The DNA for the CDR3 is TGTGCCAGCAGCCCTGGACACAACAGGGGCTATGGCTACACCTTC. Translating gives CASSPGHNRGYGYTF.

J is TRBJ1-3 and V is TRBV5-4; 7 positions agree with TRBD1. The CDR3 is 17 amino acids. V shed 1 base and J 0 bases; nucleotides not matched to a gene: 7. Germline assignment: CDR1 SGHNT and CDR2 YYREEE (reference sequence). The CDR3 coding sequence is TGTGCCAGCAGCTTGCGGACAGGTGGGGGCTCTGGAAACACCATATATTTT. Amino acids: CASSLRTGGGSGNTIYF.

This chain uses TRBV11-2 with TRBJ2-1; TRBD2 might be the D (6 bases). V was pared by 5 bases and J by 0 bases, with 23 bases between. From germline, CDR1 is SGHAT and CDR2 FQNNGV. The CDR3 runs 19 residues. The CDR3 sequence: CASSGMRPGGVNSYNEQFF. CDR3 bases: TGTGCCAGCAGCGGGATGCGTCCTGGCGGGGTGAACTCCTACAATGAGCAGTTCTTC. Full variable domain (outside the CDR3, taken from reference TRBV11-2 and TRBJ2-1): EAGVAQSPRYKIIEKRQSVAFWCNPISGHATLYWYQQILGQGPKLLIQFQNNGVVDDSQLPKDRFSAERLKGVDSTLKIQPAKLEDSAVYLCASSGMRPGGVNSYNEQFFGPGTRLTVL.

This clone was seen a single time. This chain links TRBV7-2 with TRBJ2-4; unclear D gene. Germline assignment: CDR1 SGHTA and CDR2 FQGNSA. V was shortened by 1 base and J by 7 bases, with 8 bases between the two germline ends. The length of the CDR3 is 13 residues. CDR3 nucleotide sequence: TGTGCCAGCAGCTTAGGGCATGGCAACATTCAGTACTTC. Protein sequence: CASSLGHGNIQYF.

The rearrangement joins TRBV7-6 to TRBJ2-7; D is perhaps TRBD2 (6 bases). This CDR3 is 15 amino acids long. V was cut by 1 base and J by 0 bases, with 10 bases left in between. Germline V gene sequence: CDR1 SGHVS, CDR2 FNYEAQ. This CDR3 reads CASSLELAASYEQYF. Written as DNA, the CDR3 is TGTGCCAGCAGCTTAGAATTAGCGGCCTCCTACGAGCAGTACTTC.

The V call is TRBV9, the J call TRBJ2-1; TRBD1 matches 7 bases. After removal of 3 bases from V and 10 bases from J, the junction contained 4 bases not matched to a gene. The CDR3 extends over 12 amino acids. Germline lookup yields CDR1 SGDLS and CDR2 YYNGEE. The CDR3 spells CASSDGTVEQFF. In DNA, the CDR3 is TGTGCCAGCAGCGATGGGACAGTAGAGCAGTTCTTC. The full variable domain, in which reference TRBV9 and TRBJ2-1 provide the parts outside the CDR3, is DSGVTQTPKHLITATGQRVTLRCSPRSGDLSVYWYQQSLDQGLQFLIQYYNGEERAKGNILERFSAQQFPDLHSELNLSSLELGDSALYFCASSDGTVEQFFGPGTRLTVL.

The V gene is TRBV27, the J gene TRBJ1-1, with TRBD1 identical over 7 bases. The CDR3 extends over 14 amino acids. Germline assignment: CDR1 MNHEY and CDR2 SMNVEV (reference sequence). J gave up 4 bases and V 7 bases, and 9 bases lay outside the gene matches. CDR3 sequence (DNA): TGTGCCAGCACCCGGACAGGAGCGGGCACTGAAGCTTTCTTT. Translation gives CASTRTGAGTEAFF.

This clone turned up a few times. V and J are TRBV25-1 and TRBJ2-1; perhaps TRBD2 as D (5 bases). This CDR3 is built from 12 residues. Per germline, CDR1 MGHDK and CDR2 SYGVNS. V lost 3 bases and J 6 bases, leaving 6 bases between the germline ends. CDR3 DNA: TGTGCCAGCAGTGATCGGGGCAATGAGCAGTTCTTC. This sequence encodes CASSDRGNEQFF.

This chain joins TRBV14 and TRBJ2-2; no clear D gene. The germline CDR1 and CDR2 sequences are SGHDN and FVKESK. The CDR3 loop spans 13 amino acids. V lost 1 base to trimming and J lost 5 bases, with 5 bases between them. The CDR3, as DNA: TGTGCCAGCAGCCAAGGTTTGACCGGGGAGCTGTTTTTT. This codes for CASSQGLTGELFF.

The chain combines TRBV7-2 with TRBJ2-1, with D uncertain. With 3 bases removed from V and 5 bases from J, the gap between germline ends came to 14 bases. Germline assignment: CDR1 SGHTA and CDR2 FQGNSA. CDR3 size: 15 residues. CDR3 DNA: TGTGCCAGCAGCTTGGTTCTCGCCAACAACAATGAGCAGTTCTTC. It codes for CASSLVLANNNEQFF.

The chain recombines TRBV7-6 with TRBJ1-4; 10 nucleotides align to TRBD1. Trimming at V came to 3 bases and at J to 4 bases, leaving 2 bases not matched to a gene. This CDR3 spans 15 amino acids. Germline lookup yields CDR1 SGHVS and CDR2 FNYEAQ. The CDR3 DNA follows: TGTGCCAGCAGCTTCGGGGACAGGGGTAATGAAAAACTGTTTTTT. Amino acid sequence: CASSFGDRGNEKLFF.

This clone has only one observation. The V call is TRBV11-3, the J call TRBJ1-1; weak D call: TRBD1 (5 bases). V lost 1 base to trimming and J lost 4 bases, with 7 bases between them. This CDR3 is 13 amino acids long. Germline CDR1 and CDR2: SGHNT and YENEEA. The CDR3 loop is CASSLGRGTEAFF. The CDR3 nucleotides are TGTGCCAGCAGCTTAGGGAGGGGCACTGAAGCTTTCTTT.

The chain is built from TRBV29-1 and TRBJ1-2; D might be TRBD1 (5 bases). The CDR3 runs 14 residues. The germline gives CDR1 SQVTM, CDR2 ANQGSEA. Trimming pared 4 bases from V and 5 bases from J, leaving 17 bases between. The CDR3 here is CSVASTAPKYGYTF. DNA of the CDR3: TGCAGCGTTGCGTCGACAGCTCCCAAGTATGGCTACACCTTC. Combining the CDR3 with reference TRBV29-1 and TRBJ1-2 gives the whole variable domain SAVISQKPSRDICQRGTSLTIQCQVDSQVTMMFWYRQQPGQSLTLIATANQGSEATYESGFVIDKFPISRPNLTFSTLTVSNMSPEDSSIYLCSVASTAPKYGYTFGSGTRLTVV.